Listed below are T cell receptor beta chains from one sample, sequenced in a study of molecular identifiers for immune sequencing clone quantification. In TCRdb, the PCR reads were re-called with MiXCR into one record per CDR3 protein. The table has some 320,000 distinct CDR3 sequences, under 25% seen once. The source material was naive CD8+ T cells from blood, with Jurkat cell RNA spiked in. The receptors derive from a human donor in good health. Some libraries in this study had Jurkat cell RNA spiked in. Both conserved end residues are part of each CDR3. Each record gives: J gene, D gene, clone size, V gene, CDR3 DNA, CDR3 protein. A D gene is named only where the DNA matches it firmly. Clone size appears in some rows only: once, few, many, or a class for an expanded clone.

>TRBJ2-7|TRBD1|many|TRBV12-3/TRBV12-4
TGTGCCAGCAATATTGGGACAGGGGGCGAGCAGTACTTC
CASNIGTGGEQYF
>TRBJ2-3|NA|many|TRBV24-1
TGTGCCACCAGTGATGGGGTCACAGATACGCAGTATTTT
CATSDGVTDTQYF
>TRBJ2-3|TRBD1|NA|TRBV23-1
TGCGCCAGCAGTCAAATAGAGGGACAGGACACAGATACGCAGTATTTT
CASSQIEGQDTDTQYF
>TRBJ1-1|NA|many|TRBV27
TGTGCCAGCAGACATCAGGGCCTGAACACTGAAGCTTTCTTT
CASRHQGLNTEAFF
>TRBJ2-2|TRBD2|many|TRBV7-9
TGTGCCAGCAGCGGACGGCATATCGAAGGCAAAGGACTAGCGGGAGTAAGCACCGGGGAGCTGTTTTTT
CASSGRHIEGKGLAGVSTGELFF
>TRBJ1-1|NA|few|TRBV7-6
TGTGCCAGCAGCGCGGGTCCGGAAATTACCCTGAACACTGAAGCTTTCTTT
CASSAGPEITLNTEAFF
>TRBJ1-1|NA|many|TRBV6-8
TGTGCCAGCAGTTACTCACGGGGGCGGAACACTGAAGCTTTCTTT
CASSYSRGRNTEAFF
>TRBJ2-7|NA|few|TRBV2
TGTGCCAGCAGTGAACAGGGCTGGCAGTACTTC
CASSEQGWQYF
>TRBJ2-7|TRBD1|NA|TRBV14
TGTGCCAGCAGCCAACGACAGGGCCGGAGCTACGAGCAGTACTTC
CASSQRQGRSYEQYF
>TRBJ2-4|NA|many|TRBV5-1
TGCGCCAGCTCGGACCTAGCCAAAAACATTCAGTACTTC
CASSDLAKNIQYF
>TRBJ1-5|NA|many|TRBV24-1
TGTGCCACCAGTGAGGGGGGGCCTTATAGCAATCAGCCCCAGCATTTT
CATSEGGPYSNQPQHF
>TRBJ2-5|NA|few|TRBV19
TGTGCCAGTAGTACGTGGGACCAAGCGGAGACCCAGTACTTC
CASSTWDQAETQYF
>TRBJ2-7|NA|many|TRBV5-5
TGTGCCAGCAGCGCGGCCTACGAGCAGTACTTC
CASSAAYEQYF
>TRBJ2-1|TRBD2|many|TRBV28
TGTGCCAGCAGTTCCCCTAGCGGGGGGGCCGGTGAGCAGTTCTTC
CASSSPSGGAGEQFF
>TRBJ2-7|TRBD1|NA|TRBV5-1
TGCGCCAGCAGCCTCCCAGTCAGGGGGAATGATGAGCAGTACTTC
CASSLPVRGNDEQYF
>TRBJ1-3|NA|many|TRBV5-6
TGTGCCAGCAGCTTGTCTATCGGCTCTGGAAACACCATATATTTT
CASSLSIGSGNTIYF
>TRBJ1-5|NA|NA|TRBV7-6
TGTGCCAGCAGCCTCATGGAGGGGTCCCAGCCCCAGCATTTT
CASSLMEGSQPQHF
>TRBJ2-7|TRBD2|NA|TRBV12-3/TRBV12-4
TGTGCCAGCAGTCCCCCTCTAGCGGGGGCCTCCTACGAGCAGTACTTC
CASSPPLAGASYEQYF
>TRBJ1-5|NA|many|TRBV4-1
TGCGCCAGCAGCCAAGAGTCAGCATATAGCAATCAGCCCCAGCATTTT
CASSQESAYSNQPQHF
>TRBJ2-7|NA|many|TRBV6-1
TGTGCCAGCAGTGAGTCTGGGAACGAGCAGTACTTC
CASSESGNEQYF
>TRBJ1-5|TRBD1|NA|TRBV19
TGTGCCAGTAGTATTGGAAACAGGGGAAGCAATCAGCCCCAGCATTTT
CASSIGNRGSNQPQHF
>TRBJ2-4|TRBD2|few|TRBV12-3/TRBV12-4
TGTGCCAGAAAAAGCGGGGGAGAAGACATTCAGTACTTC
CARKSGGEDIQYF
>TRBJ2-2|NA|NA|TRBV4-3
TGCGCCAGCAGCCAAGGTTACAGGGGGGGCACCGGGGAGCCGTTTTTT
CASSQGYRGGTGEPFF
>TRBJ2-3|NA|few|TRBV18
TGTGCCAGCTCACCATCGGGGGATAGCACAGATACGCAGTATTTT
CASSPSGDSTDTQYF
>TRBJ1-2|NA|few|TRBV18
TGTGCCAGCTCACCCGCGGGGGGCGCGGACTATGGCTACACCTTC
CASSPAGGADYGYTF
>TRBJ2-7|NA|NA|TRBV29-1
TGCAGCGTTGTCCCCAGGGACGAGGGCGAGCAGTACTTC
CSVVPRDEGEQYF
>TRBJ2-7|NA|few|TRBV27
TGTGCCAGCAGTCACGGGACACTTCGCTACGAGCAGTACTTC
CASSHGTLRYEQYF
>TRBJ1-1|NA|few|TRBV18
TGTGCCAGCTCACCTAGTGGAGGGGCCATGAACACTGAAGCTTTCTTT
CASSPSGGAMNTEAFF
>TRBJ2-1|NA|few|TRBV20-1
TGCAGTGCTAATCGCGTTGGGTTGGGACTGCTCAATGAGCAGTTCTTC
CSANRVGLGLLNEQFF
>TRBJ1-1|NA|NA|TRBV6-2/TRBV6-3
TGTGCCAGCACCCCTAAGGAGACCCATCTGGACACTGAAGCTTTCTTT
CASTPKETHLDTEAFF
>TRBJ2-1|NA|few|TRBV7-2
TGTGCCAGCAGCAATGCCGGAGATTTCTCCTACAATGAGCAGTTCTTC
CASSNAGDFSYNEQFF
>TRBJ2-2|NA|NA|TRBV30
TGTGCCTGGAGTGGTACCTTTGGACAGACCACCGGGGAGCTGTTTTTT
CAWSGTFGQTTGELFF
>TRBJ2-3|NA|many|TRBV7-9
TGTGCCAGCAGCTTGCAGGACTACACAGATACGCAGTATTTT
CASSLQDYTDTQYF
>TRBJ2-5|NA|many|TRBV14
TGTGCCAGCAGCCAAGATGCGGATCTACTGCAAGAGACCCAGTACTTC
CASSQDADLLQETQYF
>TRBJ1-2|NA|few|TRBV7-3
TGTGCCAGCAGCTTAATGCGGCTAATTCCTAACTATGGCTACACCTTC
CASSLMRLIPNYGYTF
>TRBJ2-1|TRBD1|once|TRBV15
TGTGCCACCAGCATTTTTTCCGGGACAGGAGACAATGAGCTGTTCTTC
CATSIFSGTGDNELFF
>TRBJ2-1|TRBD2|NA|TRBV27
TGTGCCAGCAGTCTTATGGGACTAGCGGTTGCCTACAATGAGCAGTTCTTC
CASSLMGLAVAYNEQFF
>TRBJ1-5|TRBD1|NA|TRBV24-1
TGTGCCACCAGTGATGGGGACAGTAATCAGCCCCAGCATTTT
CATSDGDSNQPQHF
>TRBJ2-1|NA|NA|TRBV18
TGTGCCAGCTCACAGACCGGACGGGCGGCCTACAATGAGCAGTTCTTC
CASSQTGRAAYNEQFF
>TRBJ1-1|TRBD1|NA|TRBV27
TGTGCCAGCCGCAGGGGGGGCCTTATGAACACTGAAGCTTTCTTT
CASRRGGLMNTEAFF
>TRBJ1-1|NA|few|TRBV6-1
TGTGCCAGCAGTGAATACGGGGCCGCTAGAGAAGCTTTCTTT
CASSEYGAAREAFF
>TRBJ2-3|TRBD2|few|TRBV13
TGTGCCAGCAGCTTAGGCCTAGCGGGGGCCCACACAGATACGCAGTATTTT
CASSLGLAGAHTDTQYF
>TRBJ2-5|TRBD1|many|TRBV20-1
TGCAGTGCTCGGGACAGGGGCCAAGAGACCCAGTACTTC
CSARDRGQETQYF
>TRBJ1-1|NA|many|TRBV20-1
TGCAGTGCTTCCCAGATGAACACTGAAGCTTTCTTT
CSASQMNTEAFF
>TRBJ2-1|NA|many|TRBV25-1
TGTGCCAGCAGTCCGGGGAATGAGCAGTTCTTC
CASSPGNEQFF
>TRBJ2-5|TRBD2|few|TRBV20-1
TGCAGTGCTAGAGATCCCCAGACTAGCGGGGGCCTCTATGAGACCCAGTACTTC
CSARDPQTSGGLYETQYF